The clone carrying this T cell receptor beta chain was counted between two and nine times. Trimming stripped 4 bases from V and 5 bases from J, with 13 bases between. The CDR3 extends over 13 amino acids. Germline V gene data show CDR1 as SGHKS and CDR2 as YYEKEE (reference sequence). Profiled with immunoSEQ multiplex PCR; TCRdb holds only in-frame clones, not every one. The repertoire has approximately 350,000 clones, roughly nine tenths of them found once; the top ten carry 3%. This sample stems from a study of blood T cell repertoires in COVID-19. About the research overall: Nucleic acid was either cDNA or gDNA, and it came from T cells, B-cell-depleted T cells, or PBMCs.

Patients of the Seattle cohort, enrolled during active infection, were followed longitudinally. The rearrangement links TRBV5-5 to TRBJ2-7; possible D gene TRBD1, 5 bases. Sequencing input: peripheral blood. This TCR derives from a woman in her twenties or thirties with COVID-19, enrolled during active disease. Here the CDR3 DNA reads TGTGCCAGCAGCCACTCAGGGCTCGACGAGCAGTACGTC. It specifies CASSHSGLDEQYV.